In its sample, the clone carrying this TCR beta chain was seen many times. Its antigen is undetermined. The CDR3 extends over 14 amino acids. The germline V gene encodes CDR1 SGHTA and CDR2 FQGNSA. Trimming took 1 base from V and 6 from J, leaving 10 bases between them. This record comes from a study of T cells in Graves' hyperthyroidism and ophthalmopathy. General study findings and limits: Blood also showed most of the thyroid clonotypes that were expanded above 0.001.

The CDR3 regions of TCR beta were amplified from RNA transcripts. HTBI primers were used for first-round RT-PCR of the TCR CDR3. TCRdb fed the multiplex PCR reads into MiXCR, producing one record per CDR3 protein. The sample includes about 520,000 distinct CDR3 sequences, less than 25% of them seen just once. On the basis of clinical symptoms, serum thyroxine and TRAb, thyroid ultrasound and orbital computed tomography, diagnoses were made. This TCR was sampled from a woman in her twenties or thirties with Graves' ophthalmopathy. The chain joins TRBV7-2 to TRBJ1-5; weak D call: TRBD1 (5 bases). Sequenced: blood. CDR3 protein: CASSLGRAGQPQHF. CDR3 sequence (DNA): TGTGCCAGCAGCTTAGGCAGGGCGGGTCAGCCCCAGCATTTT.